Sequencing of this T cell receptor (beta chain) was carried out in a study of cytomegalovirus exposure and HLA in healthy donors. Study results and limitations: It was approximately 150 TCR beta chains that were listed as cytomegalovirus-associated.

On this clone: Its antigen remains unknown.

The PCR ran on 60 Vbeta and 13 Jbeta primers. This table comes from immunoSEQ multiplex PCR, and its TCRdb copy is limited to in-frame clones, with some not included. The table shows about 120,000 clones, with around three quarters occurring only once. The sample taken for sequencing was PBMCs. The receptor comes from a male donor in good health and CMV-seropositive.

CDR3 in amino acids: CAGRGASGSGNTIYF. CDR3 coding DNA: TGTGCCGGCCGTGGGGCGTCAGGCTCTGGAAACACCATATATTTT. The chain uses TRBV7-9 and TRBJ1-3; D possibly corresponds to TRBD1 (5 bases). The CDR3 is 15 residues long. The V end lost 11 bases, the J end lost 0 bases, and 17 bases lay between the germline ends. The germline gives CDR1 SEHNR, CDR2 FQNEAQ (reference sequence).